This TCR beta chain was sequenced during a study of blood T cell repertoires in COVID-19. Across the study: The samples span acute and convalescent COVID-19 from the United States, Italy and Spain. In each case, the material was cDNA or gDNA derived from T cells, B-cell-depleted T cells, or PBMCs.

Per the original methods: Amplification from reference gene primers served as the basis for estimated nucleated cell counts. Sequenced by immunoSEQ multiplex PCR; TCRdb stores in-frame clones only, minus some. V, J and clone size reflect that table, while D and trimming were determined from the DNA. The table includes approximately 52,000 clones, about nine tenths detected once. Trimming took 0 bases from V and 5 from J; bases not matched to a gene: 6. The V gene's germline CDR1 is KGHSH and CDR2 LQKENI. The CDR3 runs to 17 residues. Sequencing was performed on peripheral blood. The chain has TRBV18 and TRBJ2-1; TRBD2 matches 11 bases. The receptor's source is a man aged 70-80 years with acute or convalescent COVID-19. The CDR3: CASSPPGTSGPHNEQFF. Written as DNA, the CDR3 is TGTGCCAGCTCACCACCGGGGACTAGCGGCCCGCACAATGAGCAGTTCTTC.